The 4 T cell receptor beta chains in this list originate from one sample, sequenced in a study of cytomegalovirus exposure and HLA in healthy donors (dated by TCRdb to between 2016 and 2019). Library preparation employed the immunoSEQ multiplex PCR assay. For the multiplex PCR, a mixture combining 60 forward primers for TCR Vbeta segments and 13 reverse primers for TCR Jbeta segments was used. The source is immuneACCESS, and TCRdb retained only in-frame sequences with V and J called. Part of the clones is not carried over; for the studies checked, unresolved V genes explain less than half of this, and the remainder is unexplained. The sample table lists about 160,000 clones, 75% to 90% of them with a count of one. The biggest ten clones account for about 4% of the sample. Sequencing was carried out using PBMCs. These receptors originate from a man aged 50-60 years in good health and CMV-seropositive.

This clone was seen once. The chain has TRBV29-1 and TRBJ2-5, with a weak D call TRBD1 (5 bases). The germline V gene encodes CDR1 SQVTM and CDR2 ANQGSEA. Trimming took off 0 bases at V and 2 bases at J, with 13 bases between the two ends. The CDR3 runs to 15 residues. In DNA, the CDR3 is TGCAGCGTTGAAGAGCACTCAGGGTTTCAAGAGACCCAGTACTTC. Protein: CSVEEHSGFQETQYF.

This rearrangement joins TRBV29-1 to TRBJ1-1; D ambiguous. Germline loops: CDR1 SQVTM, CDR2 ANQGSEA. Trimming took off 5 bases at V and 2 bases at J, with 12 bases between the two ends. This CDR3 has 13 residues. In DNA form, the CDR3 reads TGCAGCGTTTTGTCCGGGTTAAACACTGAAGCTTTCTTT. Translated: CSVLSGLNTEAFF.

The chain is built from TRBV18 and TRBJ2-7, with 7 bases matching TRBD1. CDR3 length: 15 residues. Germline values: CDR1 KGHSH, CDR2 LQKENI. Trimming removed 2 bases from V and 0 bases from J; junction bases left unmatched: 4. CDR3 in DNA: TGTGCCAGCTCACCAACGGGACAGAGCTCCTACGAGCAGTACTTC. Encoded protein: CASSPTGQSSYEQYF.

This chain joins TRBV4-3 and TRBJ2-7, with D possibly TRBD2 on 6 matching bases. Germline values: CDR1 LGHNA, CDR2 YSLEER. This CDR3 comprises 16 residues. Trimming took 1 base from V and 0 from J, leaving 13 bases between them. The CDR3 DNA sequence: TGCGCCAGCAGCCAAGTAGGCGGGGTAGACTCCTACGAGCAGTACTTC. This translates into CASSQVGGVDSYEQYF.